This T cell receptor (beta chain) comes out of a study of T cells in Graves' hyperthyroidism and ophthalmopathy. Study-level points and caveats: Most thyroid clonotypes expanded above 0.001 appeared in blood too.

At least 3 on the Clinical Activity Score was recorded for ophthalmopathy patients, who also had NOSPECS grade at least 4 and duration under 3 months. Together with thyroid ultrasound, orbital computed tomography, serum thyroxine and TRAb, clinical symptoms were used for diagnoses. Fresh peripheral blood, approximately 9.1 ml, was the source of the PBMCs. The CDR3 covers 13 residues. Germline CDR1 and CDR2: MGHRA and YSYEKL. Trimming shortened V by 0 bases and J by 1 base, and 3 bases separated the two germline ends. TCR beta CDR3 regions were amplified from RNA. Using the HTBI primer set, a first-round RT-PCR was run on the TCR CDR3. TCRdb re-analysed the multiplex PCR reads in MiXCR, keeping a single row per CDR3 protein. The top ten clones hold 30% to 40% of a sample with about 640,000 distinct CDR3 sequences, roughly 20% of them seen once. This clonotype was counted ten times or more. Its antigen is undetermined.

This sequence joins TRBV4-1 and TRBJ1-1; D gene ambiguous. Sequenced: blood. The source is a man younger than 45 with Graves' ophthalmopathy. The CDR3 loop is CASSQEENTEAFF. As DNA, the CDR3 is TGCGCCAGCAGCCAAGAGGAGAACACTGAAGCTTTCTTT.